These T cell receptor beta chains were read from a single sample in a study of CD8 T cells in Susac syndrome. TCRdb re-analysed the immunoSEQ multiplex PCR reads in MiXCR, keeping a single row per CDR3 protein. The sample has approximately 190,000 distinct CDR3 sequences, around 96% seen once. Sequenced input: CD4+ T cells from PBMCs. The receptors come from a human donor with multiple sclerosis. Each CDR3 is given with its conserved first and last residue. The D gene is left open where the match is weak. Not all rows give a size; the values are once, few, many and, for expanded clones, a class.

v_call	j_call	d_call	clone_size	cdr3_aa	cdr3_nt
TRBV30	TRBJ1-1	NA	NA	CAWSVFWGSDTEAFF	TGTGCCTGGAGTGTATTTTGGGGGTCGGACACTGAAGCTTTCTTT
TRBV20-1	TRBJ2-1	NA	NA	CSAREGNNEQFF	TGCAGTGCTAGGGAGGGAAACAATGAGCAGTTCTTC
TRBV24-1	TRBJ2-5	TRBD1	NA	CATSDLTGGETQYF	TGTGCCACCAGTGATTTGACAGGGGGGGAGACCCAGTACTTC
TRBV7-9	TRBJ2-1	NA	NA	CASSLGQTNNQQFF	TGTGCCAGCAGCCTGGGACAAACCAATAATCAGCAGTTCTTC
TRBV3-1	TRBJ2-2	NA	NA	CASSHDSTVPGELFF	TGTGCCAGCAGCCATGACAGCACGGTTCCCGGGGAGCTGTTTTTT
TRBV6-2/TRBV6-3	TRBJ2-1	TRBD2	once	CASSGRSGSYNEQFF	TGTGCCAGCAGTGGTCGGAGCGGGAGCTACAATGAGCAGTTCTTC
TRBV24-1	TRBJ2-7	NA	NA	CATSDAGETGEQYF	TGTGCCACCAGTGATGCCGGGGAGACGGGCGAGCAGTACTTC
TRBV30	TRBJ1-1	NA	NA	CAWSVLNGNTEAFF	TGTGCCTGGAGTGTACTTAATGGGAACACTGAAGCTTTCTTT
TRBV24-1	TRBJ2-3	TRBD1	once	CATSAPPGQGTDTQYF	TGTGCCACCAGTGCCCCCCCGGGACAGGGGACAGATACGCAGTATTTT
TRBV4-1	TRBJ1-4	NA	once	CASSLRLGDEKLFF	TGCGCCAGCAGCCTACGTTTAGGGGACGAAAAACTGTTTTTT
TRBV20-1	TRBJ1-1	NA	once	CSARDVGSEAFF	TGCAGTGCTAGAGATGTGGGCTCTGAAGCTTTCTTT
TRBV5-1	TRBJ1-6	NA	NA	CASSFLGLGSPLHF	TGCGCCAGCAGCTTCCTCGGGCTAGGGTCACCCCTCCACTTT
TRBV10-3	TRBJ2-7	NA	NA	CAIRMGTEQYF	TGTGCCATCAGGATGGGGACAGAGCAGTACTTC
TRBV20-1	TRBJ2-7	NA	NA	CSAIAISYEQYF	TGCAGTGCTATTGCGATTTCCTACGAGCAGTACTTC
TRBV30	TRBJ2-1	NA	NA	CAWRQVYNEQFF	TGTGCCTGGAGGCAAGTTTACAATGAGCAGTTCTTC
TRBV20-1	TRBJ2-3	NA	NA	CSPTGRTDTQYF	TGCAGTCCCACAGGGAGGACAGATACGCAGTATTTT
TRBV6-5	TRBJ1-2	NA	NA	CASSYTDGDYGYTF	TGTGCCAGCAGTTATACCGACGGAGACTATGGCTACACCTTC
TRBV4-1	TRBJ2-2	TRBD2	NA	CASRTGLAPTGELFF	TGCGCCAGCAGAACGGGACTAGCGCCGACCGGGGAGCTGTTTTTT
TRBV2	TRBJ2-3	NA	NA	CASRGQGDTQYF	TGTGCCAGCAGGGGGCAAGGAGATACGCAGTATTTT
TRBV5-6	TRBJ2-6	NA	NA	CASSGQESGANVLTF	TGTGCCAGCAGCGGGCAGGAGTCTGGGGCCAACGTCCTGACTTTC
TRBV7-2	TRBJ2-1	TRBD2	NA	CASSLGGTSGRYNEQFF	TGTGCCAGCAGCTTAGGGGGGACTAGCGGCCGCTACAATGAGCAGTTCTTC
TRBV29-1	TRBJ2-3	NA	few	CSVEEGGDTQYF	TGCAGCGTTGAAGAGGGCGGAGATACGCAGTATTTT
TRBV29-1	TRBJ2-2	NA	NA	CSVYREPANTGELFF	TGCAGCGTTTATCGCGAGCCAGCGAACACCGGGGAGCTGTTTTTT
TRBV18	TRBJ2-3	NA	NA	CASSPPSADTQYF	TGTGCCAGCTCACCACCGAGTGCAGATACGCAGTATTTT
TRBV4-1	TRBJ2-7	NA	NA	CASSQEEGVGGWYEQYF	TGCGCCAGCAGCCAAGAGGAGGGGGTAGGGGGCTGGTACGAGCAGTACTTC
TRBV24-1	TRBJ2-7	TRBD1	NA	CATSDPRQGAGEQYF	TGTGCCACCAGTGATCCACGACAGGGGGCCGGTGAGCAGTACTTC